This entry features one T cell receptor beta chain sequence. Its specificity is unknown. One entry per CDR3 protein results from TCRdb running MiXCR on the RT-PCR reads. The sample carries a few hundred thousand distinct CDR3 sequences, 11% to 15% recorded once. This record comes from a study of response to subunit inactivated influenza vaccine. Study outcomes and limitations: The authors offered the suggestion that each seasonal influenza vaccination recruits few new T cells.

There are 12 residues in the CDR3. V was clipped by 0 bases and J by 6 bases, with 2 bases between them. Germline V CDR1 and CDR2: LNHNV, YYDKDF (reference sequence). Sequencing was performed on PBMCs from blood, taken less than 13 days after vaccination. The source is a man in his fifties who received an inactivated influenza vaccine. V and J are TRBV15 and TRBJ2-2; D not certain. The CDR3 nucleotides are TGTGCCACCAGCAGAGAGGCCGGGGAGCTGTTTTTT. Translated, it gives CATSREAGELFF.